The entry below gives a single TCR beta chain sequence along with its context. Other DNA variants within this sample encode the same CDR3. This sample is part of a study of blood T cell repertoires in COVID-19. Here immunoSEQ multiplex PCR was the method, and the copy in TCRdb shows in-frame clones only, minus some. The table lists about 150,000 clones, approximately 80% of them singletons. This CDR3 contains 14 residues. With 1 base removed from V and 2 bases from J, the gap between germline ends came to 7 bases. The V gene's germline CDR1 is LNHDA and CDR2 SQIVND (reference sequence). The clonotype comes from a woman aged 80 or over with acute or convalescent COVID-19. The sequencing sample was made of peripheral blood. V and J are TRBV19 and TRBJ2-3; D is perhaps TRBD1 (5 bases). DNA of the CDR3: TGTGCCAGTAGTATAGGACAGATCACAGATACGCAGTATTTT. Amino acid sequence: CASSIGQITDTQYF.